This T cell receptor beta chain was observed in a study of a mutant IDH1 vaccine in newly diagnosed glioma. Measured with immunoSEQ multiplex PCR; TCRdb has only the in-frame clones, and not every one. The sample gives some 66,000 clones, less than 90% of which show up once; around 4% is in the top ten. As to this clone: As yet, its antigen is unknown.

Time point denoted: week 35, safety follow-up. With topical imiquimod, each dose of the vaccine consisted of 300 ug of mutant IDH1 20-mer peptide. The receptor was derived from a man aged 25-45 years with glioma. The material sequenced was PBMCs, taken from a glioma patient whose treatment included an IDH1 peptide vaccine.

CDR3 nucleotides: TGCGCCAGCAGCCAAACGGGGCCGTGGACCATATATTTT. The encoded protein is CASSQTGPWTIYF. The rearrangement uses TRBV4-1 and TRBJ1-3; D is possibly TRBD1 (5 bases). The CDR3 runs 13 residues. The V end lost 2 bases, the J end lost 10 bases, and 12 bases lay between the germline ends. The germline V gene has CDR1 MGHRA and CDR2 YSYEKL.